This TCR beta chain was captured by sequencing in a study of blood T cells in healthy people across ages (dated by TCRdb to about 2015). The study in broad terms: In model experiments, template switching captured roughly one uniquely barcoded TCR beta cDNA molecule for every two T cells. To track age-related changes in TCR beta repertoire diversity, the study relied on deep sequencing normalized with unique cDNA molecular identifiers. The donors were split into four age groups: young (average 16 years), middle-aged (39), aged (about 62) and long-lived (about 82). To avoid experimental bias, donors of different ages were randomly spread across the sequencing lanes. The study analyzed two additional independent replicas of 1 million unique cDNA reads from the same blood draw for two donors, one aged 18 to 29 and one aged 80 or older. What the authors observed across the whole study: Estimates of total diversity from one million sequenced T cells were regarded as lower bounds and underestimates. Conclusive comparison of naive and antigen-experienced compartments was prevented by the profiling of bulk unsorted PBMCs. Donor CMV infection status was unknown, potentially confounding age-related changes in expanded clonotypes. Compared with the aged group, more naive CD4+ T cells, fewer expanded clones and increased TCR diversity were shown by the long-lived group, suggesting age selection. Observed TCR beta diversity correlated strongly with the percentage of naive T cells measured by flow cytometry. As age increased, observed TCR beta diversity per million T cells dropped in a roughly linear way, and a significant reduction was already evident by age 40.

Via the germline V gene, CDR1 is MNHEY and CDR2 SVGAGI. CDR3 length: 17 amino acids, cysteine to phenylalanine. The entry retains the CDR3 DNA only, 51 bases that are in frame from base 1. V is clipped by 0 bases and J by 2 bases, and the sequence between their germline boundaries is 17 bases long. Receptor libraries were prepared by 5' RACE. The instrument given in TCRdb is Illumina HiSeq 2500. The second PCR ran for about 7 to 11 cycles and used a J-beta primer mix along with a sample-barcoded 5' primer. A template-switch 5' adaptor carrying 12 random nucleotides introduced a unique molecular identifier onto each TCR beta cDNA molecule. Each sample yielded at least 2.5 million CDR3-containing paired-end reads. First-strand cDNA synthesis was performed from all RNA using the Mint cDNA synthesis kit, with priming by a TRBC-specific oligonucleotide. After uracil-DNA glycosylase treatment, a first 18-cycle PCR used universal primers M1SS and BC2_uni_R on all cDNA. The authors processed their data as follows. For normalization, 1 million high-quality reads were randomly selected from each sample, with every read carrying a distinct molecular identifier. Reads sharing molecular identifiers were discarded rather than binned into consensus sequences. MiTCR, with a Q25 quality threshold and the strictest error-elimination algorithm, was used for CDR3 identification, clonotype clustering and error correction. Lower-bound total TCR beta diversity was estimated with a nonparametric unseen species model using Euler transformation. TCRdb reprocessing: public reads trimmed at Q25 with fastp, clones called with MiXCR, in-frame beta chains kept. A single entry per CDR3 protein holds the most common genes and DNA from its merged rows. TCRdb's processing, not the authors' own work, is the source of the V and J calls. The sample contains 1.4 million to 1.5 million distinct CDR3 sequences, 42% of them found a single time. The ten largest clones take up around 8% of the sample.

In regard to this clonotype: Its binding antigen is unknown. There are no base qualities to consult, and no much larger clone falls within one base.

Donors were roughly 40 systemically healthy Caucasian individuals from Russia aged roughly 6 to 90 years. About 10 milliliters of peripheral blood were drawn from each donor into EDTA-treated Vacutainer tubes. Ficoll-Paque density-gradient centrifugation was used to isolate PBMCs, with at least 6 million per sample. Trizol reagent was used to extract total RNA from PBMCs, with at least 5.5 micrograms per sample. For every donor, an aliquot of PBMCs went through flow cytometry to measure the percentages of naive CD45RAhigh/CD27high T cells. The specimen sequenced was blood. The TCR comes from a woman under 30 in good health. The chain is assembled from TRBV6-5 and TRBJ2-7; no D gene can be assigned with confidence. CDR3 protein: CASSYSRWAGVTYEQYF. The sequenced DNA: TGTGCCAGCAGTTACTCTAGGTGGGCAGGAGTTACCTACGAGCAGTACTTC.